This T cell receptor beta chain stems from a study of blood T cell repertoires in COVID-19. This table comes from immunoSEQ multiplex PCR, and its TCRdb copy is limited to in-frame clones, with some not included. The table shows under 50,000 clones, with roughly 85% occurring only once. Germline values: CDR1 LGHDT, CDR2 YNNKEL (reference sequence). Trimming shortened V by 1 base and J by 7 bases, and 13 bases separated the two germline ends. CDR3 length: 14 residues. The V call is TRBV3-1 (or the pseudogene TRBV3-2), the J call TRBJ1-1, with D possibly matching TRBD1 (5 bases). The source of this sequence is a human donor in a cohort sampled during active COVID-19. What was sequenced was peripheral blood. The DNA for the CDR3 is TGTGCCAGCAGCCAAGGCCAGGGATTTAATGAAGCTTTCTTT. It encodes CASSQGQGFNEAFF.